The 24 T cell receptor beta chains below all came from one sample that was sequenced in a study of B cell selection in AIRE deficiency. Conventional CD4 T cells were sorted as CD4+CD127+ cells. The method was immunoSEQ multiplex PCR; TCRdb's version includes in-frame clones alone and lacks a portion of them. The table has fewer than 30,000 clones, roughly 96% seen once. The material sequenced was conventional CD4+ T cells sorted from PBMCs. The receptors derive from a human donor with AIRE deficiency.

This chain joins TRBV28 and TRBJ2-7; possibly TRBD1 for D (6 bases). This CDR3 spans 13 amino acids. Germline values: CDR1 MDHEN, CDR2 SYDVKM. V was pared by 9 bases and J by 7 bases, with 19 bases between. Here the CDR3 reads CASVPGAEGEQYF. CDR3 DNA sequence: TGTGCCAGTGTCCCAGGGGCAGAGGGGGAGCAGTACTTC.

The chain links TRBV5-5 to TRBJ1-2; D possibly corresponds to TRBD1 (5 bases). There are 14 residues in the CDR3. Germline loops: CDR1 SGHKS, CDR2 YYEKEE (reference sequence). V lost 7 bases to trimming and J lost 5 bases, with 18 bases between them. DNA for the CDR3: TGTGCCAGCGGACCCCCAACAGGCACATATGGCTACACCTTC. This codes for CASGPPTGTYGYTF.

V and J are TRBV9 and TRBJ2-7; TRBD1 is a possible D gene (5 bases). V was shortened by 0 bases and J by 1 base, with 11 bases between the two germline ends. Germline lookup yields CDR1 SGDLS and CDR2 YYNGEE. The CDR3 spans 15 residues. CDR3 sequence: CASSVVDSKSYEQYF. The CDR3 coding sequence is TGTGCCAGCAGCGTAGTCGACAGTAAATCCTACGAGCAGTACTTC.

The genes are TRBV28 and TRBJ1-6; D remains ambiguous. The length of the CDR3 is 14 residues. Germline-derived CDR1 and CDR2 are MDHEN and SYDVKM. Deletions cut 4 bases from V and 7 bases from J, with 11 bases between. DNA for the CDR3: TGTGCCAGCAGTTGGACCGCTAAAAATTCACCCCTCCACTTT. It yields the protein CASSWTAKNSPLHF.

The V and J genes are TRBV7-9 and TRBJ2-4; D unclear. Germline V lookup: CDR1 SEHNR, CDR2 FQNEAQ (reference sequence). The V and J ends lost 1 base and 5 bases respectively, with 3 bases between them. CDR3 length: 12 residues. CDR3 residues: CASSLDQNIQYF. The CDR3 nucleotides read TGTGCCAGCAGCTTAGACCAAAACATTCAGTACTTC.

The chain combines TRBV5-1 with TRBJ2-1, with D uncertain. V lost 3 bases and J lost 2, with 9 bases in between. CDR3 size: 14 residues. Germline V lookup: CDR1 SGHRS, CDR2 YFSETQ. CDR3 DNA sequence: TGCGCCAGCAGCTCCTCACAAGCCTACAATGAGCAGTTCTTC. This sequence encodes CASSSSQAYNEQFF.

The chain links TRBV6-5 to TRBJ2-3; no reliable D call. Trimming left V 2 bases short and J 0 bases short, with 3 bases between. This CDR3 is built from 13 residues. Germline loops: CDR1 MNHEY, CDR2 SVGAGI. This CDR3 reads CASSYDSTDTQYF. DNA of the CDR3: TGTGCCAGCAGTTACGACAGCACAGATACGCAGTATTTT.

V and J are TRBV28 and TRBJ2-3, with TRBD2 identical over 8 bases. This CDR3 has 16 amino acids. V lost 4 bases, J lost 4 bases, and 10 bases stayed unmatched. The germline V gene encodes CDR1 MDHEN and CDR2 SYDVKM. This CDR3 reads CASSSLTGRAADTQYF. In nucleotides, the CDR3 is TGTGCCAGCAGTTCCCTTACCGGGAGGGCCGCAGATACGCAGTATTTT.

The chain links TRBV10-1 to TRBJ2-7; 10 bases agree with TRBD2. Trimming removed 3 bases from V and 2 bases from J; junction bases left unmatched: 7. Germline V gene sequence: CDR1 WNHNN, CDR2 SYGVQD (reference sequence). The CDR3 is made up of 16 amino acids. The CDR3 spells CASSDRTSGTTYEQYF. CDR3 nucleotide sequence: TGCGCCAGCAGTGACCGGACTAGCGGAACCACCTACGAGCAGTACTTC.

In this sample, this clone turned up once. The chain has TRBV29-1 and TRBJ1-2; TRBD1 aligns across 8 bases. The V segment lost 3 bases and the J segment 0 bases; nucleotides outside the gene matches: 6. The CDR3 loop spans 15 amino acids. Germline V gene data show CDR1 as SQVTM and CDR2 as ANQGSEA. In nucleotides, the CDR3 is TGCAGCGTTGAGCAGGGGGCGCCGACTAACTATGGCTACACCTTC. Protein product: CSVEQGAPTNYGYTF.

This chain's CDR3 is CASRPIDRGGGYTF. Written as DNA, the CDR3 is TGTGCCAGCAGGCCAATTGACAGGGGAGGTGGCTACACCTTC. V is TRBV6-5 and J is TRBJ1-2; 8 bases map to TRBD1. The CDR3 has 14 amino acids. The J segment lost 7 bases and the V segment lost 6 bases, leaving 10 bases of the junction unmatched. The germline CDR1 and CDR2 sequences are MNHEY and SVGAGI.

The chain combines TRBV9 with TRBJ1-2, with D unclear. The V gene's germline CDR1 is SGDLS and CDR2 YYNGEE. The CDR3 is 11 amino acids. Between the trimmed V and J ends, which lost 4 bases and 3 bases, there was a span of 4 bases. The CDR3: CASSRDYGYTF. For the CDR3, the DNA is TGTGCCAGCAGCAGGGACTATGGCTACACCTTC.

This rearrangement joins TRBV4-1 to TRBJ2-7, with D uncertain. Trimming took off 1 base at V and 2 bases at J, with 15 bases between the two ends. This CDR3 has 16 residues. Germline loops: CDR1 MGHRA, CDR2 YSYEKL. The CDR3 DNA reads TGCGCCAGCAGCCAAGTCCGAGTAGGTTTTACCTACGAGCAGTACTTC. Protein product: CASSQVRVGFTYEQYF.

The chain links TRBV5-1 to TRBJ2-7; D is tentatively TRBD1 or TRBD2 (5 bases each). The V and J ends lost 4 bases and 3 bases respectively, with 11 bases between them. Germline lookup yields CDR1 SGHRS and CDR2 YFSETQ. CDR3 length: 13 residues. Written as DNA, the CDR3 is TGCGCCAGCAGCCGGGACGGGAACTACGAGCAGTACTTC. Translated: CASSRDGNYEQYF.

The genes are TRBV27 and TRBJ2-4; D is ambiguous. The CDR3 runs 14 residues. Trimming shortened V by 4 bases and J by 1 base, and 8 bases separated the two germline ends. Germline CDR1 MNHEY, CDR2 SMNVEV (reference sequence). The CDR3 loop reads CASSSIVAKNIQYF. The CDR3 DNA reads TGTGCCAGCAGTTCTATCGTGGCCAAAAACATTCAGTACTTC.

V is TRBV7-6 and J is TRBJ2-2, with 10 nucleotides matching TRBD1. V was pared by 2 bases and J by 6 bases, with 9 bases of the junction left unmatched. This CDR3 is 17 amino acids long. Looked up from germline, CDR1 is SGHVS and CDR2 is FNYEAQ. CDR3 sequence: CASSLMATGGEPGELFF. CDR3 sequence (DNA): TGTGCCAGCAGCTTAATGGCGACAGGGGGCGAGCCCGGGGAGCTGTTTTTT.

The chain is built from TRBV12-5 and TRBJ2-3; the match to TRBD2 covers 9 bases. The CDR3 consists of 15 residues. From germline, CDR1 is LGHNT and CDR2 FRNRAP. V was clipped by 1 base and J by 7 bases; unmatched bases: 6. CDR3 DNA: TGTGCTAGTGGTTTGGACGTAGCGGGAGACCATACGCAGTATTTT. It encodes CASGLDVAGDHTQYF.

The J gene is TRBJ2-3, the V gene TRBV5-6; D is perhaps TRBD1 (6 bases). The CDR3 runs 15 residues. V gave up 0 bases and J gave up 4 bases, with 12 bases separating them. Germline CDR1 SGHDT, CDR2 YYEEEE. CDR3 DNA sequence: TGTGCCAGCAGCTTGGGGACAGTAGGCCCAGATACGCAGTATTTT. Amino acids: CASSLGTVGPDTQYF.

To note about this clone: Because the CDR3's place on the DNA is in doubt, the DNA is left out and the CDR3 is given as listed by TCRdb. The J gene is TRBJ2-5, the V gene TRBV6-5; the table's D gene call, TRBD2, was not cross checked with the DNA. The CDR3 is 16 amino acids in total, end residues counted. Germline V gene sequence: CDR1 MNHEY, CDR2 SVGAGI. CDR3 region: CASSSSLAGAGETQYF.

The chain combines TRBV11-2 with TRBJ2-3, with TRBD1 matching 8 bases. Germline assignment: CDR1 SGHAT and CDR2 FQNNGV. This CDR3 has 15 amino acids. J gave up 0 bases and V 5 bases, and 4 bases lay outside the gene matches. The CDR3 bases are TGTGCCAGCAGCCCAGGGGGCTTTAGCACAGATACGCAGTATTTT. Protein: CASSPGGFSTDTQYF.

For the CDR3, the DNA is TGTGCCAGCTCACCGTTAATGGGCAATGAGCAGTTCTTC. Amino acids: CASSPLMGNEQFF. The chain uses TRBV18 and TRBJ2-1; D is undetermined. V lost 3 bases to trimming and J lost 6 bases, with 9 bases between them. The length of the CDR3 is 13 residues. Germline lookup yields CDR1 KGHSH and CDR2 LQKENI.

The chain's CDR3 is CSVERQGAGELFF. For the CDR3, the DNA is TGCAGCGTTGAACGGCAGGGAGCCGGGGAGCTGTTTTTT. The gene calls are TRBV29-1 and TRBJ2-2; D is possibly TRBD1 or TRBD2 (5 bases each). The V end lost 2 bases, the J end lost 6 bases, and 10 bases lay between the germline ends. The CDR3 totals 13 residues. CDR1 and CDR2 (germline): SQVTM, ANQGSEA.

The chain uses TRBV19 and TRBJ2-6; the D gene could be TRBD1 or TRBD2 (7 bases each). Germline V gene lookup returns CDR1 LNHDA and CDR2 SQIVND (reference sequence). The CDR3 totals 17 residues. The germline V and J ends were trimmed by 6 bases and 3 bases, with 18 bases remaining between them. The CDR3 bases are TGTGCCAGTAGCCCAGGGGGGGGCGTTTTTGGGGCCAACGTCCTGACTTTC. It codes for CASSPGGGVFGANVLTF.

This chain connects TRBV7-2 to TRBJ2-5; 9 nucleotides match TRBD2. The CDR3 is 14 amino acids. CDR1 SGHTA and CDR2 FQGNSA come from the germline V gene. With V trimmed by 5 bases and J by 4 bases, 5 bases remained unmatched. Written as DNA, the CDR3 is TGTGCCAGCAGCCCGGGACTAGCCCGAGAGACCCAGTACTTC. This encodes CASSPGLARETQYF.